The 4 T cell receptor beta chains listed next were all sequenced from one sample in a study of blood T cell repertoires in COVID-19. Clones were sequenced by immunoSEQ multiplex PCR, and TCRdb holds only the in-frame ones, with some missing. The sample consists of around 110,000 clones, around 89% of them appearing once. Source material: peripheral blood. The receptors here all came from a man aged 50-60 years with active or convalescent COVID-19.

This clone was observed a handful of times. This chain links TRBV11-3 with TRBJ2-1; D is perhaps TRBD2 (5 bases). Looked up from germline, CDR1 is SGHNT and CDR2 is YENEEA. V lost 4 bases, J lost 9 bases, and 10 bases lay in between. The CDR3 is made up of 12 amino acids. The CDR3 spells CASSSLEGEQFF. As DNA, the CDR3 is TGTGCCAGCAGCTCCTTAGAGGGTGAGCAGTTCTTC.

This chain uses TRBV6-5 with TRBJ2-1; weak D call: TRBD2 (5 bases). Germline-derived CDR1 and CDR2 are MNHEY and SVGAGI. With 2 bases removed from V and 4 bases from J, the gap between germline ends came to 15 bases. This CDR3 spans 16 amino acids. The CDR3 region is CASSYDIRPGYNEQFF. CDR3 in DNA: TGTGCCAGCAGTTACGATATTCGGCCGGGGTACAATGAGCAGTTCTTC.

V and J are TRBV2 and TRBJ2-1; D possibly corresponds to TRBD2 (5 bases). The CDR3 length is 16 residues. The germline V gene encodes CDR1 SNHLY and CDR2 FYNNEI. Trimming stripped 7 bases from V and 5 bases from J, with 21 bases between. In nucleotides, the CDR3 is TGTGCCAGCACCCACGAACCCGGACTCGGCAACAATGAGCAGTTCTTC. This translates into CASTHEPGLGNNEQFF.

The V gene is TRBV5-5, the J gene TRBJ2-5; D might be TRBD2 (7 bases). This CDR3 has 16 amino acids. Germline V gives CDR1 SGHKS, CDR2 YYEKEE (reference sequence). Trimming cost V 4 bases and J 1 base, with 17 bases left between them. The DNA of the CDR3 is TGTGCCAGCAGCCTCGCCCTGGGGGGGCCCCAAGAGACCCAGTACTTC. It specifies CASSLALGGPQETQYF.